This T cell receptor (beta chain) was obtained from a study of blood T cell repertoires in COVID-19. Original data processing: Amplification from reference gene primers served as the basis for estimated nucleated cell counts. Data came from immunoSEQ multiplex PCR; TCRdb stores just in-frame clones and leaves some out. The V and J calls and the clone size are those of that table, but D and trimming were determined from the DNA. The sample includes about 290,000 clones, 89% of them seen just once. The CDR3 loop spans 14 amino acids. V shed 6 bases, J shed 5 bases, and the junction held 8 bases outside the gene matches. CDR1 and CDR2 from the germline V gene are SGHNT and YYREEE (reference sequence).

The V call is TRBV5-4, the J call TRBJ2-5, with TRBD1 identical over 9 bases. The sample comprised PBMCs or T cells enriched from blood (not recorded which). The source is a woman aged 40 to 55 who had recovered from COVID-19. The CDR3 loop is CASNSDRGVETQYF. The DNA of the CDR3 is TGTGCCAGCAACAGCGACAGGGGGGTGGAGACCCAGTACTTC.